This T cell receptor beta chain was observed in a study of CD8 T cells in Susac syndrome. CDR3 length: 15 residues. The germline CDR1 and CDR2 sequences are SGHDT and YYEEEE. V was trimmed by 1 base and J by 1 base, leaving 11 bases between them. RNA in amounts of about 0.5 to 1 ug was reverse transcribed with random hexamers. A multiplex approach, immunoSEQ multiplex PCR, amplified TCR beta CDR3 across 54 Vbeta and 13 Jbeta. From the immunoSEQ multiplex PCR reads, TCRdb called clonotypes with MiXCR, one entry per CDR3 protein. The repertoire includes some 130,000 distinct CDR3 sequences, around 80% of them detected once, and roughly 0.5% sits in the top ten.

The specimen was CD8+ T cells from PBMCs. The chain couples TRBV5-6 to TRBJ1-1; D is perhaps TRBD1 (6 bases). The receptor was isolated from a human donor with multiple sclerosis. In DNA, the CDR3 is TGTGCCAGCAGCTTGCGGAGGGGGGAGAACACTGAAGCTTTCTTT. Amino acids: CASSLRRGENTEAFF.